The T cell receptor beta chain described here comes from a study of cytomegalovirus exposure and HLA in healthy donors. Note on this clone: Its target is not known.

There are 14 residues in the CDR3. The ends were cut back, 1 base at V and 8 bases at J, with 14 bases in the middle. Per the germline V gene, CDR1 is SNHLY and CDR2 is FYNNEI. Though nominally healthy at sampling, donors likely had unrecorded immune exposures. The study ran its PCR with 60 Vbeta and 13 Jbeta primers. The protocol was immunoSEQ multiplex PCR, while the TCRdb copy is restricted to in-frame clones and leaves out a portion. The table includes under 130,000 clones, less than 75% detected once. Whole-study results and caveats: The HLA-A and HLA-B alleles of most subjects were reportedly predicted accurately from TCR beta sequences. Cytomegalovirus-associated TCR beta chains were listed, numbering approximately 150.

Sequenced: PBMCs. The TCR comes from a middle-aged man in good health and CMV-seropositive. V and J are TRBV2 and TRBJ1-2; D uncertain. The CDR3 DNA reads as TGTGCCAGCAGTGAAGAAGCCGTCTCAAGCGGCTACACCTTC. Encoded protein: CASSEEAVSSGYTF. Supplemented by reference TRBV2 and TRBJ1-2, the full variable domain reads EPEVTQTPSHQVTQMGQEVILRCVPISNHLYFYWYRQILGQKVEFLVSFYNNEISEKSEIFDDQFSVERPDGSNFTLKIRSTKLEDSAMYFCASSEEAVSSGYTFGSGTRLTVV.